This T cell receptor (beta chain) stems from a study of regulatory T cells in long-lasting Graves disease. On the study more broadly: Over 5 years of antithyroid drugs plus positive TSH receptor antibodies defined persistent Graves' disease. Study results and caveats: Lower TCR diversity was seen in persistent Graves' patients than in newly diagnosed ones.

Notes on this clonotype: Its antigen remains unknown.

Indicated time point: persistent/refractory GD, antithyroid drugs over 5 years with positive TRAb. Making the TCR library involved RNA that had been extracted from PBMCs. Graves' disease diagnosis was established per American Thyroid Association guidelines. EDTA tubes collected around 8.7 milliliters of peripheral blood. For TCR beta, libraries came from iRepertoire HTBI primers and Arm-PCR of CDR3 regions. TCRdb re-called the multiplex PCR reads with MiXCR, one entry per CDR3 protein. The sample consists of around 460,000 distinct CDR3 sequences, 20% to 25% of them appearing once. Trimming cost V 4 bases and J 0 bases, with 12 bases left between them. In germline, CDR1 is MNHNS, CDR2 SASEGT. The CDR3 length is 16 residues.

Here the sequenced sample was peripheral blood mononuclear cells (PBMCs), taken when the disease was refractory, from a patient treated with antithyroid drugs. The receptor's source is a female donor with Graves disease. The chain combines TRBV6-1 with TRBJ2-2; perhaps TRBD1 as D (6 bases). CDR3 sequence (DNA): TGTGCCAGCAGTGCCACGGCAGGGGCGAACACCGGGGAGCTGTTTTTT. It encodes CASSATAGANTGELFF.